This entry lists 24 T cell receptor beta chains sequenced from one sample in a study of long-term antiretroviral therapy in people with HIV. An immunoSEQ assay, version v3.0, was performed at survey level. Sequencing was performed with immunoSEQ multiplex PCR; in TCRdb, only in-frame clones are kept and a portion is missing. Here the sample spans over 15,000 clones, roughly 91% being singletons. The specimen was unsorted PBMCs, collected 3 years after starting antiretroviral therapy. The receptors stem from a man aged 45 to 65 with HIV.

This clone was counted a few times. The chain employs TRBV12-5 and TRBJ1-6; a weak D match, TRBD1 (6 bases). The CDR3 is 15 amino acids. Germline V lookup: CDR1 LGHNT, CDR2 FRNRAP. V shed 4 bases and J shed 6 bases, with 13 bases lying between them. The CDR3 DNA reads as TGTGCTAGTGGTTCGATACAGGGACTTAATTCACCCCTCCACTTT. Translated, it gives CASGSIQGLNSPLHF.

The J gene is TRBJ2-3, the V gene TRBV7-9; no firm D call. The CDR3 sequence is 15 residues long. Trimming took 1 base from V and 2 from J, leaving 10 bases between them. Germline CDR1 is SEHNR and CDR2 is FQNEAQ (reference sequence). The CDR3 DNA reads TGTGCCAGCAGCTTAGGTCCTGCGGCCACAGATACGCAGTATTTT. It is translated as CASSLGPAATDTQYF. Full variable domain (rest looked up from reference TRBV7-9 and TRBJ2-3): DTGVSQNPRHKITKRGQNVTFRCDPISEHNRLYWYRQTLGQGPEFLTYFQNEAQLEKSRLLSDRFSAERPKGSFSTLEIQRTEQGDSAMYLCASSLGPAATDTQYFGPGTRLTVL.

This sequence joins TRBV11-3 and TRBJ1-4; D not certain. Germline V gives CDR1 SGHNT, CDR2 YENEEA. The CDR3 has 15 residues. V dropped 6 bases and J dropped 4 bases, with 15 bases sitting between them. CDR3 in DNA: TGTGCCAGCAGACCTCGGGCCTCACTTAATGAAAAACTGTTTTTT. This gives the protein CASRPRASLNEKLFF.

On this clone: Other nucleotide sequences from this sample produce the same CDR3. The chain couples TRBV6-1 to TRBJ1-5; D is ambiguous. V dropped 5 bases and J dropped 2 bases, with 7 bases sitting between them. The CDR3 length is 13 residues. Germline V gene lookup returns CDR1 MNHNS and CDR2 SASEGT. The CDR3 DNA reads TGTGCCAGCAGTTTAAACGGCAATCAGCCCCAGCATTTT. Its protein product is CASSLNGNQPQHF.

CDR3 region: CASSLTSGGASTDTQYF. DNA for the CDR3: TGTGCCAGCAGCTTGACTAGCGGGGGAGCTAGCACAGATACGCAGTATTTT. The chain carries TRBV11-2 and TRBJ2-3; 12 bases agree with TRBD2. Germline CDR1 SGHAT, CDR2 FQNNGV. Germline trimming cut 3 bases from V and 0 bases from J; bases unmatched to any gene: 4. This CDR3 is 17 amino acids long.

V gene TRBV19 combines with J gene TRBJ1-2, with D maybe TRBD1 (6 bases). The germline CDR1 and CDR2 sequences are LNHDA and SQIVND (reference sequence). V lost 11 bases to trimming and J lost 4 bases, with 20 bases between them. CDR3 length equals 14 residues. CDR3 in DNA: TGTGCCGCTCGGGACACTCTACAGGGCTATGGCTACACCTTC. As protein: CAARDTLQGYGYTF.

The V and J genes are TRBV6-1 and TRBJ1-2, with D uncertain. Germline loops: CDR1 MNHNS, CDR2 SASEGT. The CDR3 runs 14 residues. V lost 3 bases and J 4 bases, leaving 12 bases between the germline ends. This chain's CDR3 is CASSDGNGVYGYTF. The CDR3, as DNA: TGTGCCAGCAGTGACGGGAACGGGGTCTATGGCTACACCTTC.

J is TRBJ2-7 and V is TRBV4-3, with 10 bases that match TRBD1. In germline, CDR1 is LGHNA, CDR2 YSLEER. V dropped 0 bases and J dropped 5; count of bases not matched to a gene: 4. The length of the CDR3 is 15 residues. CDR3 sequence: CASSQDGDRGDEQYF. CDR3 sequence (DNA): TGCGCCAGCAGCCAAGATGGGGACAGGGGCGACGAGCAGTACTTC.

The gene calls are TRBV19 and TRBJ1-5; possible D gene TRBD1, 5 bases. V gave up 6 bases and J gave up 4 bases, with 16 bases separating them. The CDR3 spans 15 residues. The germline gives CDR1 LNHDA, CDR2 SQIVND (reference sequence). The CDR3 here is CASSALGKGNQPQHF. DNA for the CDR3: TGTGCCAGTAGCGCCCTGGGGAAGGGGAATCAGCCCCAGCATTTT.

The chain employs TRBV5-1 and TRBJ1-1; D ambiguous. There are 15 residues in the CDR3. Trimming took off 0 bases at V and 0 bases at J, with 9 bases between the two ends. Looked up from germline, CDR1 is SGHRS and CDR2 is YFSETQ. The CDR3 DNA follows: TGCGCCAGCAGCTTGGTCCAGGATTTGAACACTGAAGCTTTCTTT. This encodes CASSLVQDLNTEAFF.

This chain connects TRBV7-6 to TRBJ2-3, with TRBD1 identical over 7 bases. J was trimmed by 0 bases and V by 1 base; bases with no gene match: 4. The CDR3 sequence is 16 residues long. Germline CDR1 SGHVS, CDR2 FNYEAQ. CDR3 DNA: TGTGCCAGCAGCTTAGGGACAGGTTCGAGCACAGATACGCAGTATTTT. Amino acids: CASSLGTGSSTDTQYF.

The V gene is TRBV9, the J gene TRBJ2-1, with 10 bases that match TRBD1. The CDR3 is made up of 19 amino acids. Germline CDR1 is SGDLS and CDR2 is YYNGEE. After removal of 0 bases from V and 6 bases from J, the junction contained 15 bases not matched to a gene. CDR3 bases: TGTGCCAGCAGCGTAGGGTTTCGGCCGCCGGGACAGGGGATCAATGAGCAGTTCTTC. Translated: CASSVGFRPPGQGINEQFF.

J is TRBJ2-7 and V is TRBV7-6; a possible D gene is TRBD2 (6 bases). V was trimmed by 3 bases and J by 4 bases, leaving 13 bases between them. The CDR3 has 14 residues. Looked up from germline, CDR1 is SGHVS and CDR2 is FNYEAQ. CDR3 amino acids: CASSFASGSYEQYF. The CDR3, as DNA: TGTGCCAGCAGCTTTGCCAGCGGGTCTTACGAGCAGTACTTC.

The chain carries TRBV29-1 and TRBJ1-4; 9 bases fit TRBD1. In germline, CDR1 is SQVTM, CDR2 ANQGSEA. CDR3 length: 12 residues. Trimming took 8 bases from V and 8 from J; bases not matched to a gene: 6. This CDR3 reads CSQGTGKEKLFF. For the CDR3, the DNA is TGCAGCCAAGGGACAGGGAAAGAAAAACTGTTTTTT.

CDR3 loop: CASSANRGSRGGYTF. Here the CDR3 DNA reads TGTGCCAGCAGCGCTAACAGGGGATCACGGGGCGGCTACACCTTC. V gene TRBV9 combines with J gene TRBJ1-2; 7 nucleotides line up with TRBD1. The CDR3 extends over 15 amino acids. V shed 3 bases, J shed 8 bases, and the junction held 13 bases outside the gene matches. Germline V lookup: CDR1 SGDLS, CDR2 YYNGEE.

J is TRBJ2-1 and V is TRBV4-1, with D tentatively TRBD2 (5 bases). This CDR3 contains 16 residues. The germline V and J ends were trimmed by 1 base and 9 bases, with 19 bases remaining between them. CDR1 MGHRA and CDR2 YSYEKL come from the germline V gene. This CDR3 is CASSQAEDSLLGEQFF. CDR3 nucleotide sequence: TGCGCCAGCAGCCAAGCGGAGGACTCGCTGCTGGGTGAGCAGTTCTTC.

This chain uses TRBV29-1 with TRBJ1-5; D is uncertain. Germline V lookup: CDR1 SQVTM, CDR2 ANQGSEA. This CDR3 is built from 13 residues. V lost 4 bases, J lost 4 bases, and 11 bases lay in between. In DNA, the CDR3 is TGCAGCGTTGGACCAGGAAGAAATCAGCCCCAGCATTTT. Translating it yields CSVGPGRNQPQHF. Combining the CDR3 with reference TRBV29-1 and TRBJ1-5 gives the whole variable domain SAVISQKPSRDICQRGTSLTIQCQVDSQVTMMFWYRQQPGQSLTLIATANQGSEATYESGFVIDKFPISRPNLTFSTLTVSNMSPEDSSIYLCSVGPGRNQPQHFGDGTRLSIL.

The chain uses TRBV2 and TRBJ1-5, with 9 bases that match TRBD1. V shed 4 bases and J 5 bases; nucleotides not matched to a gene: 6. The CDR3 is 15 residues long. Germline CDR1 SNHLY, CDR2 FYNNEI. Here the CDR3 reads CASSGSGTGYQPQHF. CDR3 sequence (DNA): TGTGCCAGCAGTGGTTCCGGGACAGGGTATCAGCCCCAGCATTTT.

The genes are TRBV4-1 and TRBJ2-7, with 12 bases matching TRBD1. This CDR3 is 15 amino acids long. Trimming cost V 3 bases and J 5 bases; bases outside gene matches: 5. Germline loops: CDR1 MGHRA, CDR2 YSYEKL. The CDR3 sequence: CASSQGGQGADEQYF. CDR3 DNA: TGCGCCAGCAGCCAGGGGGGACAGGGGGCCGACGAGCAGTACTTC.

This chain joins TRBV7-8 and TRBJ1-6; 12 nucleotides align to TRBD1. Germline V gene lookup returns CDR1 SGHVS and CDR2 FQNEAQ. V was pared by 5 bases and J by 6 bases, with 17 bases of the junction left unmatched. The CDR3 consists of 20 residues. The CDR3 here is CASSVKGTGGLLIVNSPLHF. For the CDR3, the DNA is TGTGCCAGCAGCGTCAAGGGGACAGGGGGCCTGCTGATAGTTAATTCACCCCTCCACTTT.

The chain is built from TRBV2 and TRBJ1-1, with D tentatively TRBD1 (5 bases). Trimming cost V 2 bases and J 6 bases, with 13 bases left between them. Germline V lookup: CDR1 SNHLY, CDR2 FYNNEI. CDR3 size: 14 residues. In DNA form, the CDR3 reads TGTGCCAGCAGTGAATGGGGGGAGACGCCTGAAGCTTTCTTT. Residues: CASSEWGETPEAFF.

This clone appeared once. CDR3 in DNA: TGTGCCAGCGGAACAGGGAACTATGGCTACACCTTC. This translates into CASGTGNYGYTF. The chain recombines TRBV5-5 with TRBJ1-2; D may be TRBD1 (6 bases). V was clipped by 7 bases and J by 2 bases, with 9 bases between them. CDR3 length: 12 residues. Germline CDR1 and CDR2: SGHKS and YYEKEE (reference sequence).

The rearrangement uses TRBV7-9 and TRBJ1-1, with TRBD1 as a possible D gene (5 bases). The CDR3 has 15 residues. Trimming left V 4 bases short and J 4 bases short, with 16 bases between. The germline CDR1 and CDR2 sequences are SEHNR and FQNEAQ (reference sequence). The DNA for the CDR3 is TGTGCCAGCAGCTCCCGGGACCCCTACCGCACTGAAGCTTTCTTT. Protein product: CASSSRDPYRTEAFF.

The rearrangement joins TRBV4-3 to TRBJ1-2; the D is unclear. Germline CDR1 LGHNA, CDR2 YSLEER. The CDR3 length is 16 residues. The germline V and J ends were trimmed by 0 bases and 4 bases, with 15 bases remaining between them. CDR3 sequence (DNA): TGCGCCAGCAGCCAAGATCGCACAGCTAACCTCTATGGCTACACCTTC. This encodes CASSQDRTANLYGYTF.